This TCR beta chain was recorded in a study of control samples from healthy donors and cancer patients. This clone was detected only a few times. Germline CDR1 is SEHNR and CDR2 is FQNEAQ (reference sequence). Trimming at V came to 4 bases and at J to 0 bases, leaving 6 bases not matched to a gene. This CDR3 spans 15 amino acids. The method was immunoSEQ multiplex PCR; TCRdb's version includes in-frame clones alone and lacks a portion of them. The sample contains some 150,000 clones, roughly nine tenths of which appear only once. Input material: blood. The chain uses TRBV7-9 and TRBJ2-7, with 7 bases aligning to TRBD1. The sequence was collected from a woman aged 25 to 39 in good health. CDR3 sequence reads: CASSYPGTASYEQYF. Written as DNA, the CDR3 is TGTGCCAGCAGCTACCCCGGGACAGCCTCCTACGAGCAGTACTTC.